This TCR beta chain was sequenced during a study of CD8 T cells in Susac syndrome. It was with random hexamers that roughly 0.45 to 1 ug RNA was reverse transcribed. MiXCR, run by TCRdb on the immunoSEQ multiplex PCR reads, gives a single entry per CDR3 protein. Here the sample spans about 85,000 distinct CDR3 sequences, approximately 95% being singletons. Losses at the gene ends were 3 bases for V and 5 bases for J; bases not matched to a gene: 5. The CDR3 runs to 15 residues. Germline values: CDR1 LNHNV, CDR2 YYDKDF (reference sequence). The specimen sequenced was CD8+ T cells from PBMCs. V and J are TRBV15 and TRBJ2-5, with 11 positions matching TRBD2. The receptor comes from a human donor with Susac syndrome. CDR3 protein: CATSRTSGTGETQYF. The CDR3 DNA is TGTGCCACCAGCAGGACTAGCGGGACAGGGGAGACCCAGTACTTC.